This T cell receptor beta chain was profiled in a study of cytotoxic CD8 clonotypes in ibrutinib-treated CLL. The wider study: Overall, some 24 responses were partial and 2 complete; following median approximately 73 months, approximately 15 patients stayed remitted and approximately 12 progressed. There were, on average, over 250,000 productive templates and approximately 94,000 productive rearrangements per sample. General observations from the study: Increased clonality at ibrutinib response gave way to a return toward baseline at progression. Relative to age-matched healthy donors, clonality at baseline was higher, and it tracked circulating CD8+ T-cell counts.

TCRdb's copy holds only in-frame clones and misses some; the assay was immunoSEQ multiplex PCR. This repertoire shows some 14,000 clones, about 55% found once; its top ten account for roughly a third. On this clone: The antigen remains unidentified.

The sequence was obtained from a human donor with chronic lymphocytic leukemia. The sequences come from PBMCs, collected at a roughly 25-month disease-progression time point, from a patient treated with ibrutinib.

CDR3 bases: TGTGCCAGCAGACACCGGGACAACTATGGCTACACCTTC. It is translated as CASRHRDNYGYTF. The chain employs TRBV6-5 and TRBJ1-2, with D possibly being TRBD1 (5 bases). This CDR3 has 13 residues. Between the trimmed V and J ends, which lost 6 bases and 2 bases, there was a span of 10 bases. Germline CDR1 reads MNHEY; CDR2 reads SVGAGI.